Listed below are T cell receptor beta chains from one sample, sequenced in a study of CD8 T cells in ankylosing spondylitis. TCRdb re-called the 5' RACE reads through MiXCR, storing one row per CDR3 protein. The sample has over 450,000 distinct CDR3 sequences; roughly 12% are singletons. Sequences were obtained from blood, either unsorted or a sorted T cell fraction (not recorded which). The origin of the receptors is a male donor with ankylosing spondylitis. Each CDR3 is given with its conserved first and last residue.

TRBJ2-1 | TRBV20-1 | CSAWDRLLGYNEQFF
TRBJ2-3 | TRBV30 | CAWSEADTQYF
TRBJ2-2 | TRBV6-6 | CASSALDGELFF
TRBJ2-1 | TRBV4-1 | CASSQDELADRYNEQFF
TRBJ2-5 | TRBV7-2 | CASSLNRAGGETQYF
TRBJ2-7 | TRBV20-1 | CSARSGASESYEQYF
TRBJ2-1 | TRBV7-9 | CASSLTRTPHEQFF
TRBJ1-5 | TRBV19 | CASSMELRSNQPQHF
TRBJ1-5 | TRBV13 | CASSLGLWGQPQHF
TRBJ1-6 | TRBV20-1 | CSARTGGGLSPLHF
TRBJ1-1 | TRBV20-1 | CSASRPGALGTEAFF
TRBJ2-5 | TRBV6-1 | CASSEGTSQETQYF
TRBJ2-1 | TRBV5-5 | CASSFEILAANEQFF
TRBJ1-1 | TRBV11-2 | CASSYPEGNTEAFF
TRBJ2-3 | TRBV5-4 | CASRPGLAGTDTQYF
TRBJ2-7 | TRBV18 | CASSREGSSYEQYF
TRBJ2-1 | TRBV11-2 | CASSLGTSGGILNEQFF
TRBJ2-6 | TRBV20-1 | CSARARQGGTLSGANVLTF